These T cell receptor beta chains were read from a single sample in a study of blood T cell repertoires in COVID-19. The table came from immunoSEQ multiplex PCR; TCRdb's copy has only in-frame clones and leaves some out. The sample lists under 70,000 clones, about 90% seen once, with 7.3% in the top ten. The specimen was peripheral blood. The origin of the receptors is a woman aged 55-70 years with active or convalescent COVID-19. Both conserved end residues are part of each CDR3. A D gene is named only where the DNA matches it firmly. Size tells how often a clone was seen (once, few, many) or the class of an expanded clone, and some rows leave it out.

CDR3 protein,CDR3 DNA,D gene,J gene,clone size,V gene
CASSVDPGRTEAFF,TGTGCCAGCAGCGTAGACCCAGGCCGAACTGAAGCTTTCTTT,NA,TRBJ1-1,NA,TRBV9
CASSPLRELADTQYF,TGTGCCAGCTCACCACTGCGGGAGCTGGCAGATACGCAGTATTTT,TRBD2,TRBJ2-3,once,TRBV18
CASSIARSSNQPQHF,TGTGCCAGTAGTATAGCGAGGAGTAGCAATCAGCCCCAGCATTTT,NA,TRBJ1-5,NA,TRBV19
CASSVGVGGEYEQYF,TGTGCCAGCAGCGTTGGCGTGGGGGGGGAGTACGAGCAGTACTTC,TRBD2,TRBJ2-7,once,TRBV9
CASSFYTGQGPTGELFF,TGTGCCAGCAGCTTTTACACCGGGCAGGGCCCCACCGGGGAGCTGTTTTTT,NA,TRBJ2-2,NA,TRBV7-7
CASSSPVFEAFF,TGTGCCAGCAGTTCCCCGGTATTTGAAGCTTTCTTT,NA,TRBJ1-1,NA,TRBV28
CAWSGSTGLPNQPQHF,TGTGCCTGGAGTGGATCTACAGGGCTCCCCAATCAGCCCCAGCATTTT,NA,TRBJ1-5,NA,TRBV30
CASTYRNYGYTF,TGTGCCAGCACGTACAGAAACTATGGCTACACCTTC,NA,TRBJ1-2,NA,TRBV28
CAWIDRGLSTGELFF,TGTGCCTGGATCGACAGGGGGCTAAGCACCGGGGAGCTGTTTTTT,TRBD1,TRBJ2-2,NA,TRBV30
CASSLRTGELFF,TGTGCCAGCAGTTTGCGAACCGGGGAGCTGTTTTTT,NA,TRBJ2-2,NA,TRBV27
CASSGSWQGGQPQHF,TGTGCCAGCAGCGGCTCGTGGCAGGGAGGACAGCCCCAGCATTTT,NA,TRBJ1-5,NA,TRBV9
CASSLPTGSGYTF,TGTGCCAGCAGTTTACCTACAGGGAGTGGCTACACCTTC,NA,TRBJ1-2,NA,TRBV28
CASSRTGFSYEQYF,TGTGCCAGCAGTCGGACAGGGTTCTCCTACGAGCAGTACTTC,TRBD1,TRBJ2-7,NA,TRBV6-5
CAIGRELNTEAFF,TGTGCCATCGGACGGGAATTGAACACTGAAGCTTTCTTT,NA,TRBJ1-1,once,TRBV10-3
CASSFSGRTPSGNTIYF,TGTGCCAGCAGTTTTAGCGGCAGGACCCCGTCTGGAAACACCATATATTTT,NA,TRBJ1-3,NA,TRBV28
CATSDSLEGINEQFF,TGTGCCACCAGTGATTCGCTCGAGGGAATCAATGAGCAGTTCTTC,NA,TRBJ2-1,NA,TRBV24-1
CASSKGGRANYEQYF,TGTGCCAGCAGCAAAGGCGGGAGGGCCAACTACGAGCAGTACTTC,NA,TRBJ2-7,NA,TRBV21-1
CASRHDSNRIDQPQHF,TGTGCCAGTAGACACGACAGTAACAGAATAGATCAGCCCCAGCATTTT,NA,TRBJ1-5,few,TRBV19
CASSQGGGLKNIQYF,TGTGCCAGCAGCCAGGGCGGGGGCCTTAAAAACATTCAGTACTTC,NA,TRBJ2-4,NA,TRBV7-6
CASMTSGGLDYEQYF,TGTGCCAGCATGACTAGCGGGGGGCTCGACTACGAGCAGTACTTC,TRBD2,TRBJ2-7,NA,TRBV2
CASSDREGVREKLFF,TGTGCCAGCAGCGACAGGGAAGGAGTTCGAGAAAAACTGTTTTTT,TRBD1,TRBJ1-4,once,TRBV6-2/TRBV6-3
CASSLGHLLNYGYTF,TGTGCCAGCAGCTTGGGACACTTACTCAACTATGGCTACACCTTC,NA,TRBJ1-2,NA,TRBV2
CASRTQDFSGNTIYF,TGTGCCAGCAGGACACAGGATTTCTCTGGAAACACCATATATTTT,NA,TRBJ1-3,NA,TRBV2
CAISGTRANTGELFF,TGTGCCATCAGTGGGACTAGGGCGAACACCGGGGAGCTGTTTTTT,TRBD2,TRBJ2-2,NA,TRBV10-3
CASRTGSRSYEQYF,TGTGCCAGTAGGACAGGTTCTAGGAGCTACGAGCAGTACTTC,TRBD1,TRBJ2-7,NA,TRBV28
CASSLASLSEQYF,TGTGCCAGCAGCTTAGCCTCCTTGTCCGAGCAGTACTTC,NA,TRBJ2-7,NA,TRBV7-2
CASREDSQSYEQYF,TGTGCCAGCAGGGAGGACTCCCAATCCTACGAGCAGTACTTC,NA,TRBJ2-7,NA,TRBV2
CASSAQGANYGYTF,TGTGCCAGCAGCGCACAGGGAGCTAACTATGGCTACACCTTC,NA,TRBJ1-2,NA,TRBV9
CASRSPLTEFEQYF,TGTGCCAGCAGAAGTCCCCTGACAGAATTCGAGCAGTACTTC,NA,TRBJ2-7,NA,TRBV28
CASSVSGESYGYTF,TGTGCCAGCAGCGTATCGGGGGAAAGCTATGGCTACACCTTC,NA,TRBJ1-2,NA,TRBV9
CSGDRSREQFF,TGCAGCGGGGACAGGTCCCGGGAGCAGTTCTTC,TRBD1,TRBJ2-1,NA,TRBV20-1
CASSRDREEGEQYF,TGCGCCAGCAGCCGGGACAGGGAAGAGGGAGAGCAGTACTTC,TRBD1,TRBJ2-7,NA,TRBV5-1
CASSEGIGHSYQPQHF,TGCGCCAGCAGCGAAGGGATCGGACACTCCTATCAGCCCCAGCATTTT,NA,TRBJ1-5,few,TRBV5-1